This TCR beta chain was found in a study of blood T cells in healthy people across ages. Germline V CDR1 and CDR2: SGHTA, FQGTGA. This CDR3 has 15 residues. The V gene lost 5 bases and the J gene lost 1 base, with 12 bases spanning the gap. This clonotype was found a few times. Its specificity is not known. Study-level results: Donors of long life had a larger count of naive CD4+ cells and greater diversity than aged donors.

A second roughly 6 to 11 cycle PCR used barcoded and J-beta primers. The yield of each sample was at least 2.5 million CDR3-containing paired-end reads. Using its own MiXCR run on the 5' RACE reads, TCRdb lists one record per CDR3 protein. The data show about 680,000 distinct CDR3 sequences, more than 40% seen once. The chain combines TRBV7-3 with TRBJ2-1, with D perhaps assigned TRBD1 or TRBD2 (6 bases each). Material: blood. This sequence originates from a woman in her sixties or seventies in good health. Here the CDR3 DNA reads TGTGCCAGCAGCCAAACAGGGAGGTCCTACAATGAGCAGTTCTTC. Encoded protein: CASSQTGRSYNEQFF.